This T cell receptor beta chain is from a study of spatial heterogeneity in lung cancer. Noted time point: sample taken at primary tumor resection. Regarding this clonotype: Its cognate antigen is unknown.

Trimming cost V 9 bases and J 2 bases, with 31 bases left between them. Germline lookup yields CDR1 MNHEY and CDR2 SVGEGT. The CDR3 is 19 residues long. Study-level results: Circulating ubiquitous expanded tumor TCRs were observed more frequently at resection than at follow-up.

MiXCR, run by TCRdb on the 5' RACE reads, gives a single entry per CDR3 protein. Among around 87,000 distinct CDR3 sequences listed, about an eighth were seen once. The sequence derives from a male donor with early-stage non-small cell lung cancer. This chain links TRBV6-2 or TRBV6-3 with TRBJ2-5, with a possible D match to TRBD2 (6 bases). The material sequenced was PBMCs, taken at surgery. CDR3 in amino acids: CASGQSWFLLAKLQETQYF. DNA for the CDR3: TGTGCCAGTGGCCAAAGCTGGTTCCTACTAGCTAAGTTGCAAGAGACCCAGTACTTC.